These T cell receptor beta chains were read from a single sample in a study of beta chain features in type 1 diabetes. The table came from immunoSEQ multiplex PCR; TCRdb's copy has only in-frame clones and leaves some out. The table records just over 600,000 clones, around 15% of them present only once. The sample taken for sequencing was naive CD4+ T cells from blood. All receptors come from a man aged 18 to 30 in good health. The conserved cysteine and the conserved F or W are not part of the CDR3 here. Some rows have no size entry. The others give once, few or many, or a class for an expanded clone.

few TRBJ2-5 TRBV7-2 ASSRGQKETQY
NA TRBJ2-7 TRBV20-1 SAQAGNEQY
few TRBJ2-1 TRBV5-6 ASSLGLAEPKTNEQF
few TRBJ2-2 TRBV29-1 SVCRPLTGELF
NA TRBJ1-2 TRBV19 ASSVDRDYGYT
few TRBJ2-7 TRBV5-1 ASTDISYEQY
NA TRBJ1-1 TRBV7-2 ASSLAIPPSTEAF
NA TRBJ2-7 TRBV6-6 ASHISGTGIEGQY
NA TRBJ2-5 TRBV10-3 AISTLQGAKETQY
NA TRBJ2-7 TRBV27 ASSFPGGRLGEQY
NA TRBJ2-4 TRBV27 ASSPAKNIQY
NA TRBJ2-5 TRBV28 ASRQGGQSLQY
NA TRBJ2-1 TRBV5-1 ASTSGSSYNEQF
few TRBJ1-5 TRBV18 ASSPRRDENQPQH
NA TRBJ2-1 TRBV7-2 ASSRVRRQGGNEQF
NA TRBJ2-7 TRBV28 ASSSGGEPYEQY
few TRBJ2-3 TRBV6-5 ASSYLAGNKGDTQY
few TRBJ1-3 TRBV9 ASSVDDVGNTIY
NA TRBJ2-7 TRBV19 ASKSDAGSYEQY
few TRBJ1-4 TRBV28 ASSPPTTNEKLF
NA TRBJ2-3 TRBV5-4 ASSVPLAGALGTQY
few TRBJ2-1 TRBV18 ASSREGASEQF
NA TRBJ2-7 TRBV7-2 ASSLGISDTYEQY
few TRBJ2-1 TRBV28 ASSTTVLGYNEQF
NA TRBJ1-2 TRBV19 ASRRTGGYGYT
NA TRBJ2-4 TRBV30 AWSPGGAKNIQY
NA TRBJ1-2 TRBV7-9 ASSFRNGYT
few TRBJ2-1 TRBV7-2 ASSPRTSGGFYNEQF
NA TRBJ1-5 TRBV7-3 ASSRQGGQPQH
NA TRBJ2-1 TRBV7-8 ASSLGEGNNEQF
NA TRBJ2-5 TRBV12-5 ASGLVLGTGLGGQY
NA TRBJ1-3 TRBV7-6 ASSSGTGSGNTIY
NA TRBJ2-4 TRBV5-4 ASSPGLAVAKNIQY
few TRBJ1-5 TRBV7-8 ASSLARSDQPQH
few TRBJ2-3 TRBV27 ASSRTGGSTDTQY
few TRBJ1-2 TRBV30 AWTDINYGYT
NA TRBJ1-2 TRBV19 ASTSNYGYT
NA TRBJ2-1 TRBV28 ASSGDRGVF
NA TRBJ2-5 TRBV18 ASSGQGVETQY
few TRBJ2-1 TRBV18 ASSRRTSGSSYNEQF
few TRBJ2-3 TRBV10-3 AISRLAASTDTQY